These 7 T cell receptor beta chains came from one sample sequenced in a study of T cell responses to AZD1222 COVID-19 vaccine. Clones were sequenced by immunoSEQ multiplex PCR, and TCRdb holds only the in-frame ones, with some missing. Seen here are some 150,000 clones, 85% to 95% observed once, and the top ten hold about 3.9%. The sequencing used peripheral blood, collected on day 0 of AZD1222 vaccination. All receptors come from an adult in good health.

This chain uses TRBV6-5 with TRBJ2-3, with D possibly TRBD2 on 5 matching bases. V gave up 7 bases and J gave up 4 bases, with 15 bases separating them. CDR3 size: 14 residues. CDR1 MNHEY and CDR2 SVGAGI come from the germline V gene. The CDR3 protein is CASMKMVGADTQYF. For the CDR3, the DNA is TGTGCCAGCATGAAGATGGTCGGGGCAGATACGCAGTATTTT.

The CDR3 DNA sequence: TGCGCCAGCAGTGAAAGGAGCTCTGGAAACACCATATATTTT. Translating gives CASSERSSGNTIYF. The chain carries TRBV10-2 and TRBJ1-3, with unresolved D. Deletions cut 3 bases from V and 0 bases from J, with 6 bases between. CDR3 length: 14 amino acids. Looked up from germline, CDR1 is WSHSY and CDR2 is SAAADI.

This clone was picked up one time. This chain joins TRBV25-1 and TRBJ2-6, with a tentative D call TRBD2 (6 bases). Trimming stripped 3 bases from V and 0 bases from J, with 12 bases between. CDR3 length: 17 residues. CDR1 and CDR2 (germline): MGHDK, SYGVNS. CDR3 protein: CASSERDGYSGANVLTF. CDR3 DNA: TGTGCCAGCAGTGAGCGGGACGGATACTCTGGGGCCAACGTCCTGACTTTC. The whole variable domain, filled in from reference TRBV25-1 and TRBJ2-6, reads EADIYQTPRYLVIGTGKKITLECSQTMGHDKMYWYQQDPGMELHLIHYSYGVNSTEKGDLSSESTVSRIRTEHFPLTLESARPSHTSQYLCASSERDGYSGANVLTFGAGSRLTVL.

This chain uses TRBV15 with TRBJ2-1; D not resolved. V was trimmed by 5 bases and J by 1 base, leaving 15 bases between them. Germline assignment: CDR1 LNHNV and CDR2 YYDKDF (reference sequence). The CDR3 has 16 amino acids. This CDR3 reads CATSYPTPLSYNEQFF. CDR3 sequence (DNA): TGTGCCACCAGCTACCCGACACCATTATCCTACAATGAGCAGTTCTTC.

J is TRBJ2-1 and V is TRBV5-6, with 7 bases matching TRBD2. CDR3 size: 12 residues. The V segment lost 4 bases and the J segment 8 bases; nucleotides outside the gene matches: 3. The germline V gene encodes CDR1 SGHDT and CDR2 YYEEEE. Written as DNA, the CDR3 is TGTGCCAGCAGCCCCGCGGGGGATGAGCAGTTCTTC. It is translated as CASSPAGDEQFF.

The chain links TRBV28 to TRBJ1-5; TRBD1 agrees at 8 bases. Looked up from germline, CDR1 is MDHEN and CDR2 is SYDVKM. This CDR3 contains 15 residues. The V and J ends lost 2 bases and 3 bases, in that order; junction bases with no gene match: 3. CDR3: CASSLGQGANQPQHF. As DNA, the CDR3 is TGTGCCAGCAGTTTAGGGCAGGGGGCCAATCAGCCCCAGCATTTT.

The V and J genes are TRBV19 and TRBJ1-2, with a tentative D call TRBD1 (6 bases). Trimming took off 5 bases at V and 5 bases at J, with 21 bases between the two ends. CDR1 and CDR2 (germline): LNHDA, SQIVND (reference sequence). The CDR3 extends over 16 amino acids. The CDR3 reads CASSHNRVLALYGYTF. CDR3 bases: TGTGCCAGTAGTCACAACAGGGTCCTAGCCTTGTATGGCTACACCTTC.